This TCR beta chain was recovered during a study of blood T cell repertoires in COVID-19. Background on the study: Researchers got acute and convalescent COVID-19 samples from the United States, Italy and Spain.

The length of the CDR3 is 16 residues. V lost 3 bases, J lost 4 bases, and 17 bases lay in between. The V gene's germline CDR1 is LGHNT and CDR2 FRNRAP. In the study's own analysis: Amplifying reference gene primers gave estimates of nucleated cell counts. Libraries were prepared by immunoSEQ multiplex PCR; TCRdb keeps only in-frame clonotypes and omits some of them. The V and J calls and clone size are taken from that table; D and trimming were inferred from the DNA. The profile shows hundreds of thousands of clones, 91% of them singletons. Sequencing was performed on peripheral blood. The rearrangement links TRBV12-5 to TRBJ2-3; possibly TRBD2 for D (5 bases). The source of this sequence is a woman under 30 who had recovered from COVID-19. The CDR3 loop reads CASGFFGGPGADTQYF. CDR3 DNA sequence: TGTGCTAGTGGTTTTTTCGGAGGCCCGGGCGCAGATACGCAGTATTTT.